Shown below are 19 T cell receptor beta chains from a single sample sequenced in a study of blood T cell repertoires in COVID-19. Sequencing was performed with immunoSEQ multiplex PCR; in TCRdb, only in-frame clones are kept and a portion is missing. The repertoire holds some 44,000 clones, 92% seen once, with about 9.2% in the top ten. Sequencing was done on a sample of peripheral blood. The receptors here all came from a man aged 45-65 years with active COVID-19.

The chain links TRBV28 to TRBJ2-3; 8 bases fit TRBD1. The CDR3 totals 16 residues. The V gene end was trimmed by 7 bases and the J gene end by 2 bases; junction bases not matched to a gene: 11. The germline CDR1 and CDR2 sequences are MDHEN and SYDVKM. The CDR3 reads CASTSRQGSPTDTQYF. The CDR3 nucleotides read TGTGCCAGCACCAGTCGACAGGGGAGTCCCACAGATACGCAGTATTTT.

J is TRBJ2-1 and V is TRBV3-1 (or the pseudogene TRBV3-2); 9 nucleotides align to TRBD2. The CDR3 consists of 16 residues. Germline V gene lookup returns CDR1 LGHDT and CDR2 YNNKEL (reference sequence). V shed 1 base and J 4 bases; nucleotides not matched to a gene: 5. The CDR3, as DNA: TGTGCCAGCAGCCAAGGTTATAGCGGGAGTTACAATGAGCAGTTCTTC. As protein: CASSQGYSGSYNEQFF.

This chain uses TRBV5-6 with TRBJ2-1; D gene uncertain. V was pared by 1 base and J by 0 bases, with 11 bases between. This CDR3 region has 16 residues. CDR1 and CDR2 (germline): SGHDT, YYEEEE. The CDR3 DNA reads as TGTGCCAGCAGCTTGTTAGCCGAAAGCTCCTACAATGAGCAGTTCTTC. Encoded protein: CASSLLAESSYNEQFF.

V and J are TRBV2 and TRBJ1-5; TRBD1 might be the D (6 bases). V was trimmed by 4 bases and J by 2 bases, leaving 6 bases between them. The V gene's germline CDR1 is SNHLY and CDR2 FYNNEI. The CDR3 runs to 13 residues. CDR3 amino acids: CASSGQGNQPQHF. The CDR3 nucleotides are TGTGCCAGCAGTGGACAGGGCAATCAGCCCCAGCATTTT.

The chain has TRBV5-1 and TRBJ2-1, with TRBD2 matching 9 bases. From germline, CDR1 is SGHRS and CDR2 YFSETQ. The V segment lost 3 bases and the J segment 0 bases; nucleotides outside the gene matches: 13. This CDR3 has 19 residues. The CDR3: CASSSRSTSGRSSYNEQFF. Written as DNA, the CDR3 is TGCGCCAGCAGCTCAAGAAGTACTAGCGGGCGGAGCTCCTACAATGAGCAGTTCTTC.

CDR3 sequence (DNA): TGTGCCAGCAGCCCCGTATACTCTGGAAACACCATATATTTT. Its protein is CASSPVYSGNTIYF. V and J are TRBV7-2 and TRBJ1-3, with D hard to call. The length of the CDR3 is 14 residues. Germline-derived CDR1 and CDR2 are SGHTA and FQGNSA. Trimming left V 5 bases short and J 0 bases short, with 8 bases between.

The chain has TRBV3-1 (or the pseudogene TRBV3-2) and TRBJ2-7; 7 bases align to TRBD2. V shed 4 bases and J 3 bases; nucleotides not matched to a gene: 3. The CDR3 has 13 residues. CDR1 and CDR2 (germline): LGHDT, YNNKEL (reference sequence). CDR3: CASSRASGYEQYF. Here the CDR3 DNA reads TGTGCCAGCAGCCGGGCTAGCGGCTACGAGCAGTACTTC.

The chain recombines TRBV4-1 with TRBJ1-1; 9 positions match TRBD1. The V gene end was trimmed by 2 bases and the J gene end by 3 bases; junction bases not matched to a gene: 4. Germline V CDR1 and CDR2: MGHRA, YSYEKL. The CDR3 covers 15 residues. The CDR3 is CASSQTTGGYTEAFF. CDR3 sequence (DNA): TGCGCCAGCAGCCAAACTACAGGGGGCTACACTGAAGCTTTCTTT.

The chain is built from TRBV18 and TRBJ2-6, with TRBD2 matching 11 bases. Trimming cost V 2 bases and J 2 bases; bases outside gene matches: 2. The CDR3 covers 17 residues. Germline assignment: CDR1 KGHSH and CDR2 LQKENI. In nucleotides, the CDR3 is TGTGCCAGCTCACCAGGACTAGCGGGTACTGGGGCCAACGTCCTGACTTTC. Its translation: CASSPGLAGTGANVLTF.

This clone occurred once. The V and J genes are TRBV7-9 and TRBJ2-1; D is possibly TRBD2 (6 bases). Germline values: CDR1 SEHNR, CDR2 FQNEAQ (reference sequence). The V end was cut by 1 base, the J end by 4 bases, with 11 bases between. This CDR3 contains 15 residues. Here the CDR3 reads CASSLVLAVYNEQFF. The CDR3 DNA reads TGTGCCAGCAGCTTAGTATTAGCGGTATACAATGAGCAGTTCTTC.

The chain recombines TRBV5-4 with TRBJ2-7; TRBD2 matches 8 bases. The CDR3 runs 14 residues. Germline V gene sequence: CDR1 SGHNT, CDR2 YYREEE (reference sequence). V dropped 10 bases and J dropped 3; count of bases not matched to a gene: 12. CDR3 sequence reads: CAGTRAGVDYEQYF. CDR3 nucleotides: TGTGCCGGCACCCGAGCGGGAGTGGACTACGAGCAGTACTTC.

The V gene is TRBV19, the J gene TRBJ2-1, with a tentative D call TRBD2 (6 bases). The CDR3 is 13 residues long. V lost 1 base and J 8 bases, leaving 9 bases between the germline ends. Germline CDR1 is LNHDA and CDR2 is SQIVND (reference sequence). CDR3 coding DNA: TGTGCCAGTAGTATAGTGGGAGGACATGAGCAGTTCTTC. As protein: CASSIVGGHEQFF.

The chain has TRBV6-4 and TRBJ2-3, with 7 bases lining up with TRBD2. J lost 4 bases, V lost 4 bases, and 11 bases had no gene match. The germline V gene has CDR1 MRHNA and CDR2 SNTAGT. The CDR3 runs 16 residues. CDR3 DNA sequence: TGTGCCAGCAGTGCCCGAGGCGGGAGTACGGCAGATACGCAGTATTTT. Translating it yields CASSARGGSTADTQYF.

The J gene is TRBJ1-1, the V gene TRBV7-2, with D perhaps matching TRBD1 (6 bases). The V end was cut by 5 bases, the J end by 3 bases, with 16 bases between. CDR1 and CDR2 (germline): SGHTA, FQGNSA. CDR3 size: 15 residues. CDR3 region: CASSTRPWGHTEAFF. CDR3 bases: TGTGCCAGCAGCACAAGGCCGTGGGGGCACACTGAAGCTTTCTTT.

The chain combines TRBV18 with TRBJ1-5; D not certain. Per germline, CDR1 KGHSH and CDR2 LQKENI. V was cut by 0 bases and J by 9 bases, with 18 bases left in between. The CDR3 spans 16 residues. The CDR3 DNA reads as TGTGCCAGCTCACCACCATTGGCCGACGGGAAGGCGCCCCAGCATTTT. Translation gives CASSPPLADGKAPQHF.

On this clone itself: One junction end disagrees with the germline gene, perhaps due to a read error. The V and J genes are TRBV2 and TRBJ1-1; D is uncertain. The germline gives CDR1 SNHLY, CDR2 FYNNEI. This CDR3 region has 10 residues. CDR3: CASSGIEVAF. CDR3 coding DNA: TGTGCCAGCAGCGGCATAGAGGTGGCTTTT.

The chain joins TRBV28 to TRBJ2-7; the D is unclear. V was shortened by 4 bases and J by 2 bases, with 15 bases between the two germline ends. This CDR3 region has 15 residues. Germline V gives CDR1 MDHEN, CDR2 SYDVKM. The CDR3 nucleotides are TGTGCCAGCAGTTCCCCTCAGGTCCCAGCCTACGAGCAGTACTTC. Translation: CASSSPQVPAYEQYF.

V is TRBV7-9 and J is TRBJ2-3, with 7 bases that match TRBD2. V was clipped by 4 bases and J by 0 bases; unmatched bases: 1. CDR3 size: 14 residues. Per germline, CDR1 SEHNR and CDR2 FQNEAQ (reference sequence). The CDR3 reads CASSWEGSTDTQYF. CDR3 sequence (DNA): TGTGCCAGCAGCTGGGAGGGGAGCACAGATACGCAGTATTTT.

The CDR3 DNA reads TGTGCCAGTAGTCAAGCGGCCAACACAGATACGCAGTATTTT. This sequence encodes CASSQAANTDTQYF. This chain connects TRBV19 to TRBJ2-3; a possible D gene is TRBD2 (5 bases). The CDR3 length is 14 residues. Trimming took 5 bases from V and 2 from J, leaving 11 bases between them. Germline-derived CDR1 and CDR2 are LNHDA and SQIVND (reference sequence).